The clone carrying this T cell receptor beta chain was observed a handful of times. This entry comes from a study of T cells after yellow fever vaccination. TCRdb independently ran MiXCR on the 5' RACE reads; one entry per CDR3 protein. Of around 350,000 distinct CDR3 sequences listed, roughly 12% are singletons. The receptor was isolated from a young man who received the YFV17D yellow fever vaccine. The specimen was PBMCs, collected on the day of the first yellow fever vaccination.

In DNA form, the CDR3 reads TGTGCCAGCAGCTACGACAGGGTCGATGGCTACACCTTC. The encoded protein is CASSYDRVDGYTF. V is TRBV12-3 or TRBV12-4 and J is TRBJ1-2, with TRBD1 identical over 7 bases. The CDR3 has 13 amino acids. V was pared by 6 bases and J by 6 bases, with 7 bases of the junction left unmatched.